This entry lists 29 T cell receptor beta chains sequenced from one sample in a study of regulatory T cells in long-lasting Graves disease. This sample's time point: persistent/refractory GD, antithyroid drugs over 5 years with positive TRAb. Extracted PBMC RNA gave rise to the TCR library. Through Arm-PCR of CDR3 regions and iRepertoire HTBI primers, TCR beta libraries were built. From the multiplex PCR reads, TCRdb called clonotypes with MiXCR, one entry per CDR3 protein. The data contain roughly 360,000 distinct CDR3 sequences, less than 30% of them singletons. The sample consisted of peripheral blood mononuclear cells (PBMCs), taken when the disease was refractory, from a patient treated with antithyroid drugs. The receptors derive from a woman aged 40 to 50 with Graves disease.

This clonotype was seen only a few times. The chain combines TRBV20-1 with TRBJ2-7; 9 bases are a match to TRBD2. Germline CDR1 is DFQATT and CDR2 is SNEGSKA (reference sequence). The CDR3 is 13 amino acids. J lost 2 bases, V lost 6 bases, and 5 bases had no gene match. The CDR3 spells CSARLADPYEQYF. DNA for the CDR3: TGCAGTGCCCGACTAGCGGATCCCTACGAGCAGTACTTC.

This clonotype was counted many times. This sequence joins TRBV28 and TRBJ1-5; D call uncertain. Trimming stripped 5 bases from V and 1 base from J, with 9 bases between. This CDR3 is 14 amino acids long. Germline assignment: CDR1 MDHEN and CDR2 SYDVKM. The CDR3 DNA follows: TGTGCCAGCAGTCCACTAGGAAGCAATCAGCCCCAGCATTTT. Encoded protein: CASSPLGSNQPQHF.

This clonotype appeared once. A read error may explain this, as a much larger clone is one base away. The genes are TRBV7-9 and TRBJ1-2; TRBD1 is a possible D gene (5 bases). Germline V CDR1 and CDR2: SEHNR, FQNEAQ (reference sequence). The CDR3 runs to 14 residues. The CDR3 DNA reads TGTACCAGCAGCTTTCCCCCGCAGGGCGATGGCTACACCTTC. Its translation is CTSSFPPQGDGYTF.

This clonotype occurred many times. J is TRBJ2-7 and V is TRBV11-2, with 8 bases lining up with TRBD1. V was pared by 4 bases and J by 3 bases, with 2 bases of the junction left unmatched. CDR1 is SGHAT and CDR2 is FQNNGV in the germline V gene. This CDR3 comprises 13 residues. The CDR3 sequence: CASSSDRGYEQYF. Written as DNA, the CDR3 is TGTGCCAGCAGCTCAGACAGGGGCTACGAGCAGTACTTC.

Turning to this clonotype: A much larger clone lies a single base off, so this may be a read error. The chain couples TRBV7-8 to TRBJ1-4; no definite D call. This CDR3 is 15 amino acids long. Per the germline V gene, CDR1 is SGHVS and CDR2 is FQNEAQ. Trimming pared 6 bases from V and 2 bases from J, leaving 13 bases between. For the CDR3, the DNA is TGTGCCAGCAGATATAAGCGTGCGACTAATGAAAAACTGTTTTTT. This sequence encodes CASRYKRATNEKLFF.

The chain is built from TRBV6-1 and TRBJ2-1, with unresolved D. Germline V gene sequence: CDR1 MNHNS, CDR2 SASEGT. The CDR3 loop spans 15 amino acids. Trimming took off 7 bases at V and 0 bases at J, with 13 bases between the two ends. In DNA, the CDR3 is TGTGCCAGCACAGTGGGATTCTACTCCTACAATGAGCAGTTCTTC. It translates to CASTVGFYSYNEQFF.

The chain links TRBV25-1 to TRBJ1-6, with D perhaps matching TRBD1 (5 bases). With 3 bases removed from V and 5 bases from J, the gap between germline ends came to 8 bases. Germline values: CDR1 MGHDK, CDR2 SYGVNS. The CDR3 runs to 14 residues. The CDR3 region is CASSDETDNSPLHF. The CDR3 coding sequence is TGTGCCAGCAGTGATGAGACAGATAATTCACCCCTCCACTTT.

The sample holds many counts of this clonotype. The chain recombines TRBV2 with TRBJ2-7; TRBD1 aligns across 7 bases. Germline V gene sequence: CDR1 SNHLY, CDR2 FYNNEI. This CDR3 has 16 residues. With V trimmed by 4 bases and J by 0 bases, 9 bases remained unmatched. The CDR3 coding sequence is TGTGCCAGCAGTGTATTCCCGGGACAGCCCTCCTACGAGCAGTACTTC. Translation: CASSVFPGQPSYEQYF.

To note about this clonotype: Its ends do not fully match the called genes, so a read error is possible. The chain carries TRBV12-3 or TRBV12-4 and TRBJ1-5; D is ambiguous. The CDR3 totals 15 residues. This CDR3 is CASNLTDFSNQPQHF. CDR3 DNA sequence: TGTGCCAGCAATTTAACGGATTTTAGCAATCAGCCCCAGCATTTT.

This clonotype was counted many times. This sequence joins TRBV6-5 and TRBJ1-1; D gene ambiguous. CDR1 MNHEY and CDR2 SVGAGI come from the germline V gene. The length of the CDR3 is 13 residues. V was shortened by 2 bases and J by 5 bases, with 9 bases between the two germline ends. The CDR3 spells CASSYGVTTEAFF. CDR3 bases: TGTGCCAGCAGTTACGGGGTAACGACTGAAGCTTTCTTT.

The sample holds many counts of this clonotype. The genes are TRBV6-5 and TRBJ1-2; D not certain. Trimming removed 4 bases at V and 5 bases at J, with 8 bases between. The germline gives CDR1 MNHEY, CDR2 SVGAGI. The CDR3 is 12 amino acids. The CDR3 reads CASSFSGYGYTF. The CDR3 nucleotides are TGTGCCAGCAGTTTCAGCGGATATGGCTACACCTTC.

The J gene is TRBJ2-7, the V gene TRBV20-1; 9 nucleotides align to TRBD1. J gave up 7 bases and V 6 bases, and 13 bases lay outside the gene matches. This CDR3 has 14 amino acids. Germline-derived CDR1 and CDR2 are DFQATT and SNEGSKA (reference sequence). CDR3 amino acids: CSAISGTGRREQYF. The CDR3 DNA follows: TGCAGTGCCATCTCCGGGACAGGGAGACGGGAGCAGTACTTC.

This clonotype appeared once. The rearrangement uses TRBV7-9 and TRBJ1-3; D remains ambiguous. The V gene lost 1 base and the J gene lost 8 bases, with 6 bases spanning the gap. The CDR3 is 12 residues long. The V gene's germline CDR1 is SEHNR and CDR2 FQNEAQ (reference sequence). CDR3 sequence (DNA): TGTGCCAGCAGCTTAGTTTCGGACACCATATATTTT. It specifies CASSLVSDTIYF.

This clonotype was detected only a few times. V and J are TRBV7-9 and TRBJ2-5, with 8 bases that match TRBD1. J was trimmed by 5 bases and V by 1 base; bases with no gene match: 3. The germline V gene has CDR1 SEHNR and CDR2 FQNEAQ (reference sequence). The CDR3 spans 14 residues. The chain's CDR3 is CASSLGTGPETQYF. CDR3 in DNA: TGTGCCAGCAGCTTAGGGACAGGGCCGGAGACCCAGTACTTC.

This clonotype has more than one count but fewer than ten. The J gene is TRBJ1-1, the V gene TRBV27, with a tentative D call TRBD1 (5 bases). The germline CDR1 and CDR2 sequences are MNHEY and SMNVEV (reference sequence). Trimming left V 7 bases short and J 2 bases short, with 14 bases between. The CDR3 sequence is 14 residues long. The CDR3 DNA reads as TGTGCCAGCAAAGGGCTAAGGGGCAACACTGAAGCTTTCTTT. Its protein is CASKGLRGNTEAFF.

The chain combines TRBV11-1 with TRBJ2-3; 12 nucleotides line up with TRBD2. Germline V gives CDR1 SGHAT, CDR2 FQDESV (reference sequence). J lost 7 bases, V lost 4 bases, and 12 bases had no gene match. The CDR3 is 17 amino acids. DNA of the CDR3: TGTGCCAGCAGCTCGACCGGAGGGACTAGCGGGTGGTATACGCAGTATTTT. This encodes CASSSTGGTSGWYTQYF. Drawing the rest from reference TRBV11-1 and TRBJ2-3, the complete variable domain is EAEVAQSPRYKITEKSQAVAFWCDPISGHATLYWYRQILGQGPELLVQFQDESVVDDSQLPKDRFSAERLKGVDSTLKIQPAELGDSAMYLCASSSTGGTSGWYTQYFGPGTRLTVL.

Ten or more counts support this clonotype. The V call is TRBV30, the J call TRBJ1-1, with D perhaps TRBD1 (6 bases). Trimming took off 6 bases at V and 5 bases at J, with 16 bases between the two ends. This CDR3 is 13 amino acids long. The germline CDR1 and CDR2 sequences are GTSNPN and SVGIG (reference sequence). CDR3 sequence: CACPGTLETEAFF. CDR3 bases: TGTGCCTGCCCCGGGACACTCGAGACTGAAGCTTTCTTT.

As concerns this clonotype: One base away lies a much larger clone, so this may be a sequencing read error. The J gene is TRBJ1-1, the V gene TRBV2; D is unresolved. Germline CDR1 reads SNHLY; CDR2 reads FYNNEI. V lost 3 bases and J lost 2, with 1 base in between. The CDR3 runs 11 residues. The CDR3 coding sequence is TGTGCCAGCAGTGACAACACTGAAGCTTTCTTT. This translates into CASSDNTEAFF.

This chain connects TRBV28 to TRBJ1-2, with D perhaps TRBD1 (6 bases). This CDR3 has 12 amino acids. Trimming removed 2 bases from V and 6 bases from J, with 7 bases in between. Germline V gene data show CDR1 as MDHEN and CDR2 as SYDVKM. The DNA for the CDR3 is TGTGCCAGCAGTTTACGGACAGATGGCTACACCTTC. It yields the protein CASSLRTDGYTF.

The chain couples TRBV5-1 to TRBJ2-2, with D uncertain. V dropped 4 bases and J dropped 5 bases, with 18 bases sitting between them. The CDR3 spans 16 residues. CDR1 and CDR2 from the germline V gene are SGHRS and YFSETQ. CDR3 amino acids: CASSPSAVAGTGELFF. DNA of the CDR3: TGCGCCAGCAGCCCCTCAGCAGTAGCCGGGACCGGGGAGCTGTTTTTT.

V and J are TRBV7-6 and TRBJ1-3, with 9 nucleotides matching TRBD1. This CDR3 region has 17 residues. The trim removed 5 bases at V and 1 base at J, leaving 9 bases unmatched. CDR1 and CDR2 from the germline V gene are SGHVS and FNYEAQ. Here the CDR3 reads CASSDRTGAKSGNTIYF. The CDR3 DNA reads TGTGCCAGCAGCGATCGGACAGGGGCGAAGTCTGGAAACACCATATATTTT.

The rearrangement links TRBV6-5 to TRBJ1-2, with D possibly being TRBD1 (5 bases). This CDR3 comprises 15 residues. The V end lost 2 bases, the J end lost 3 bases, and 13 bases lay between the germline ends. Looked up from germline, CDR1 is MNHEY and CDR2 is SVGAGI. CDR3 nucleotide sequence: TGTGCCAGCAGTTACATGGCAGGGAGGGACTATGGCTACACCTTC. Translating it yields CASSYMAGRDYGYTF.

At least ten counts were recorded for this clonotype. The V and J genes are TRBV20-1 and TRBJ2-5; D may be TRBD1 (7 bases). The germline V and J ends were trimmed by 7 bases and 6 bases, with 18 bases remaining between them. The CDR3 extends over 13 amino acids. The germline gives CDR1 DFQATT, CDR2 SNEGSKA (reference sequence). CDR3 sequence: CSVKGGQLQTQYF. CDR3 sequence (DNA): TGCAGTGTTAAGGGGGGACAGTTACAGACCCAGTACTTC.

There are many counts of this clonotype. The CDR3 here is CASSSAYEQYF. DNA of the CDR3: TGTGCCAGCAGTTCAGCCTACGAGCAGTACTTC. This rearrangement joins TRBV12-3 or TRBV12-4 to TRBJ2-7; D is undetermined. The CDR3 is made up of 11 amino acids. The V end lost 4 bases, the J end lost 2 bases, and 3 bases lay between the germline ends.

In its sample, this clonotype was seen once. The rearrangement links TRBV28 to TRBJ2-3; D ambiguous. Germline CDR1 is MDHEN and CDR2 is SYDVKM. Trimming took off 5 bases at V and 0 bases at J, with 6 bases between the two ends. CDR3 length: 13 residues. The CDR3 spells CASSRASTDTQYF. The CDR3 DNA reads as TGTGCCAGCAGTCGAGCTAGCACAGATACGCAGTATTTT.

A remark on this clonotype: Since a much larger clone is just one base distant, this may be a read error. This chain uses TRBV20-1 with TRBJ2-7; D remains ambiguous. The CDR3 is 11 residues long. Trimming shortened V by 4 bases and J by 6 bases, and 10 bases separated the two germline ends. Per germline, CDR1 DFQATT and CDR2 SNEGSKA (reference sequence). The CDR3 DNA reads TGCAGTGCTAATAACGTGTGCGAGCAGTACTTC. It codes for CSANNVCEQYF.

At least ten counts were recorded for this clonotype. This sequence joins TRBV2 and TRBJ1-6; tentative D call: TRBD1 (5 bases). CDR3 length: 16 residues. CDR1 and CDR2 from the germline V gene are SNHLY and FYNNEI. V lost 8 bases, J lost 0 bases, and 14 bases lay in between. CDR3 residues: CASANGGSSYNSPLHF. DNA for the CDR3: TGTGCCAGCGCAAACGGGGGAAGCTCCTATAATTCACCCCTCCACTTT.

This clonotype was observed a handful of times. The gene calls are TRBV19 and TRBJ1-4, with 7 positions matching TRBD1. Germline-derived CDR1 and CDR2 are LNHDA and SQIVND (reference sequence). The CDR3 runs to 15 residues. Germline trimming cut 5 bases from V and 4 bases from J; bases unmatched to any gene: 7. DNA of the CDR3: TGTGCCAGTAGTTCAGCGGGACAGCTTAATGAAAAACTGTTTTTT. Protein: CASSSAGQLNEKLFF.

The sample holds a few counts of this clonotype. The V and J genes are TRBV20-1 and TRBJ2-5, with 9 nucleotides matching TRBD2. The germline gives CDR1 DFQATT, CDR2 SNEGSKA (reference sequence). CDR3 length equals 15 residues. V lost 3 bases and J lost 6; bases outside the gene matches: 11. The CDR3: CSASPFAGGPKTQYF. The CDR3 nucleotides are TGCAGTGCTAGCCCCTTCGCGGGAGGGCCGAAGACCCAGTACTTC.